These T cell receptor beta chains were read from a single sample in a study of blood T cell repertoires in COVID-19. Method: immunoSEQ multiplex PCR; TCRdb's copy keeps in-frame clones and lacks some. The sample includes around 400,000 clones, approximately 87% of them seen just once. Sequencing was carried out using peripheral blood. These receptors were taken from a woman aged 55-69 years with COVID-19, enrolled during active disease. CDR3s include the opening cysteine and the closing phenylalanine or tryptophan. D genes are given only for firm matches. Clone size appears in some rows only: once, few, many, or a class for an expanded clone.

d_gene: TRBD1; abundance: -; v_gene: TRBV27; j_gene: TRBJ2-5; CDR3nt: TGTGCCAGCAGGGGGACCGGGACAGGGGAGACCCAGTACTTC; CDR3aa: CASRGTGTGETQYF
d_gene: TRBD2; abundance: -; v_gene: TRBV9; j_gene: TRBJ2-5; CDR3nt: TGTGCCAGCAGCGCGGCTAGCGGACCCGCGACCCAGTACTTC; CDR3aa: CASSAASGPATQYF
d_gene: TRBD1; abundance: -; v_gene: TRBV11-2; j_gene: TRBJ1-1; CDR3nt: TGTGCCAGCAGCCGCACAGGGGGAGTAGGCACTGAAGCTTTCTTT; CDR3aa: CASSRTGGVGTEAFF
d_gene: -; abundance: -; v_gene: TRBV4-1; j_gene: TRBJ1-2; CDR3nt: TGCGCCAGCAGCCAAGCGCAGGGTGTCTATGGCTACACCTTC; CDR3aa: CASSQAQGVYGYTF
d_gene: -; abundance: -; v_gene: TRBV18; j_gene: TRBJ2-7; CDR3nt: TGTGCCAGCTCACCAACTAGGGTTGAGGAGCAGTACTTC; CDR3aa: CASSPTRVEEQYF
d_gene: TRBD1; abundance: -; v_gene: TRBV18; j_gene: TRBJ1-2; CDR3nt: TGTGCCAGCTCGCCAGGACAGGACTATGGCTACACCTTC; CDR3aa: CASSPGQDYGYTF
d_gene: -; abundance: -; v_gene: TRBV7-3; j_gene: TRBJ2-2; CDR3nt: TGTGCCAGCAGCTTGGGGAGAGGGTTGCCCGGGGAGCTGTTTTTT; CDR3aa: CASSLGRGLPGELFF
d_gene: -; abundance: -; v_gene: TRBV7-9; j_gene: TRBJ2-2; CDR3nt: TGTGCCAGCAGCATCGCCGGGGCGAACACCGGGGAGCTGTTTTTT; CDR3aa: CASSIAGANTGELFF
d_gene: -; abundance: -; v_gene: TRBV12-3/TRBV12-4; j_gene: TRBJ1-2; CDR3nt: TGTGCCAGCAGACCAGACAGTAGTGGCTACACCTTC; CDR3aa: CASRPDSSGYTF
d_gene: -; abundance: -; v_gene: TRBV6-5; j_gene: TRBJ1-2; CDR3nt: TGTGCCAGCAGTCTCCAGGGACTGAACTATGGCTACACCTTC; CDR3aa: CASSLQGLNYGYTF
d_gene: TRBD1; abundance: once; v_gene: TRBV7-2; j_gene: TRBJ2-5; CDR3nt: TGTGCCAGCAGCCTTCGGACAGGGCAAGAGACCCAGTACTTC; CDR3aa: CASSLRTGQETQYF
d_gene: TRBD2; abundance: few; v_gene: TRBV9; j_gene: TRBJ2-1; CDR3nt: TGTGCCAGCAGCGTAGCAGCGGGGGGGCCCAATGAGCAGTTCTTC; CDR3aa: CASSVAAGGPNEQFF
d_gene: TRBD2; abundance: -; v_gene: TRBV6-5; j_gene: TRBJ2-3; CDR3nt: TGTGCCAGCAGGGCGGGGGGCCCAGATACGCAGTATTTT; CDR3aa: CASRAGGPDTQYF
d_gene: -; abundance: -; v_gene: TRBV9; j_gene: TRBJ2-2; CDR3nt: TGTGCCAGCAGCTCCTCCGGGACACCCCGGACCGGGGAGCTGTTTTTT; CDR3aa: CASSSSGTPRTGELFF